This T cell receptor beta chain appears in the sequencing data of a study of blood T cell repertoires in COVID-19. Measured with immunoSEQ multiplex PCR; TCRdb has only the in-frame clones, and not every one. The top ten clones hold 1.1% of a sample with around 380,000 clones, over 65% of them seen once. As for this clone: This sample also contains other DNA sequences that code for the same CDR3.

The sample consisted of peripheral blood. This receptor was identified in a human donor with acute or convalescent COVID-19. The donor label of this sample is uncertain.

The chain's CDR3 is CASSGQGNTGELFF. The CDR3 DNA sequence: TGTGCCAGTTCGGGACAGGGTAACACCGGGGAGCTGTTTTTT. This chain connects TRBV19 to TRBJ2-2; 9 nucleotides align to TRBD1. Trimming at V came to 8 bases and at J to 2 bases, leaving 3 bases not matched to a gene. The CDR3 covers 14 residues. Germline lookup yields CDR1 LNHDA and CDR2 SQIVND (reference sequence).